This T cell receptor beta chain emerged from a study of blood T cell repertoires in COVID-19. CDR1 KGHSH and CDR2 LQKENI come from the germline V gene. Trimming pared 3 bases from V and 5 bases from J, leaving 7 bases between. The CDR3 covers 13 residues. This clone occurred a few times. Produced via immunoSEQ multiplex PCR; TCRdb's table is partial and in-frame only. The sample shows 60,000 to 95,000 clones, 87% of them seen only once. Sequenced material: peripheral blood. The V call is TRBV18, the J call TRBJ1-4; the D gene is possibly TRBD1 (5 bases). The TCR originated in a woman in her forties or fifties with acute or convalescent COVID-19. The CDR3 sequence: CASSPNRNEKLFF. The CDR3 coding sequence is TGTGCCAGCTCACCGAACAGGAATGAAAAACTGTTTTTT.